One TCR beta chain is described in this entry. This receptor's antigen is unknown. Base qualities were left out, and no much larger clone turns up one base away. The trial excluded patients who had a history of autoimmune disease or who were on systemic immunosuppression. Peripheral blood for TCR sequencing was drawn from every dose cohort at baseline, at cycle 4 day 1 and at cycle 7 day 1. Samples were obtained from an open-label, multicenter, first-in-human phase I dose-escalation trial of ivuxolimab. Adults with locally advanced or metastatic melanoma, renal cell carcinoma, hepatocellular carcinoma or head and neck squamous cell carcinoma were enrolled in the trial. CD4+ and CD8+ T cells were sorted separately from peripheral blood before TCR sequencing. The sample comes from a study of OX40 agonist ivuxolimab in advanced cancers. Regarding the study in general: Ivuxolimab was an agonistic, fully human IgG2 monoclonal antibody directed against OX40 (CD134), a costimulatory receptor. Intravenous ivuxolimab was administered to patients every 2 weeks at six dose levels: 0.01, 0.1, 0.3, 1.5, 3 and 10 mg/kg. Of the approximately 54 dose-escalation patients, hepatocellular carcinoma was present in some 19, melanoma in around 15, renal cell carcinoma in 9 and head and neck cancer in 9. In the dose-escalation cohort, around four fifths of patients were male, and the mean age was roughly 60 years with a range of about 23 to 79. Prior anti-PD-1, anti-PD-L1 or anti-CTLA-4 therapy was permitted, and 40% of dose-escalation patients had received checkpoint inhibitors. Partial responses occurred in three dose-escalation patients: two with cutaneous melanoma and one with hepatocellular carcinoma. Peripheral TCRbeta sequencing was intended to test whether TCR sequence diversity was altered and clonal T-cell expansion was caused by ivuxolimab. The paper reports the monotherapy dose-escalation portion (N of about 47 patients) of the phase I ivuxolimab trial. General study outcomes and caveats: In partial responders in the 0.1-3.0 mg/kg groups, normalized peripheral clonal expansion was found to be among the lowest, especially among CD8+ T cells. At doses of 0.1 to 3.0 mg/kg, clonal expansion of both CD4+ and CD8+ blood T cells was observed from baseline to week 6. The antigen specificity of the clonally expanded peripheral T cells was not determined. After ivuxolimab, expanded clones were on average more numerous among CD8+ T cells than among CD4+ T cells. Low levels of normalized T-cell clonal expansion were also seen in some patients who did not respond.

Genomic DNA was isolated from the sorted cells so that the TCRbeta CDR3 region could be sequenced. The immunoSEQ Assay was used to sequence the TCRbeta CDR3 regions. TCRdb limited this immuneACCESS table to in-frame rearrangements with V and J called. A share of clones is missing; checked studies link under half to unresolved V genes, and the rest is unexplained. The sample includes roughly 80,000 clones, with more than 75% observed a single time. The ten top clones hold under 0.35% of the sample. In the germline V gene (reference sequence), CDR1 corresponds to SEHNR and CDR2 to FQNEAQ. The CDR3, from cysteine to phenylalanine, totals 13 residues. Just CDR3 DNA is preserved here, 39 bases in frame from base 1. Between the V and J ends, shortened by 4 bases and 4 bases respectively, the junction contains 10 bases.

The chain uses TRBV7-9 and TRBJ1-1; the D gene is perhaps TRBD1, from 5 matching bases. Specimen: CD4+ or CD8+ T cells sorted from blood, collected in a trial of the OX40 agonist ivuxolimab. The TCR sequence derives from an adult with an advanced solid tumor such as melanoma, head and neck, liver or kidney cancer. This receptor has the CDR3 CASSSLGGTEAFF. The DNA sequence is given as TGTGCCAGCAGCTCCCTCGGGGGCACTGAAGCTTTCTTT. Full variable domain (CDR3 extended with the reference TRBV7-9 and TRBJ1-1 proteins): DTGVSQNPRHKITKRGQNVTFRCDPISEHNRLYWYRQTLGQGPEFLTYFQNEAQLEKSRLLSDRFSAERPKGSFSTLEIQRTEQGDSAMYLCASSSLGGTEAFFGQGTRLTVV.